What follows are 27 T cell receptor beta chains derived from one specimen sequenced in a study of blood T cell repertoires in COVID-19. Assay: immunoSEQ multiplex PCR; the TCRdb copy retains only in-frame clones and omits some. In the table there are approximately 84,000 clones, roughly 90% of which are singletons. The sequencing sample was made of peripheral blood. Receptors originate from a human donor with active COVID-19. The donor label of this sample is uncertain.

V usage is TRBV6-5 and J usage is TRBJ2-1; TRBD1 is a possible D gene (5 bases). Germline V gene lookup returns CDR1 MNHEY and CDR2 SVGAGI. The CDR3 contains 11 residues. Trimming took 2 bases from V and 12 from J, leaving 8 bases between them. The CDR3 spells CASSYQGGQFF. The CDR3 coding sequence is TGTGCCAGCAGTTACCAGGGCGGGCAGTTCTTC.

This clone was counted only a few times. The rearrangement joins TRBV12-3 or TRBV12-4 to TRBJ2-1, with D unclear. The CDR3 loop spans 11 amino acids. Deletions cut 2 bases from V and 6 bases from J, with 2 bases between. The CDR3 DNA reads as TGTGCCAGCAGTTTACGCAATGAGCAGTTCTTC. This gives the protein CASSLRNEQFF.

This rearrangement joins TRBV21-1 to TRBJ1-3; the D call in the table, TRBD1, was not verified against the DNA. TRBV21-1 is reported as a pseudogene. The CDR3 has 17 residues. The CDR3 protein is CASSTRTGGTSGNTIYF. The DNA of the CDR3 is TGTGCCAGCAGCACCCGGACAGGTGGTACCTCTGGAAACACCATATATTTT.

The CDR3 loop is CASSQEPDGQAKNIQYF. The CDR3 DNA sequence: TGCGCCAGCAGCCAAGAGCCTGATGGGCAAGCCAAAAACATTCAGTACTTC. The chain combines TRBV4-1 with TRBJ2-4; D gene unclear. V was shortened by 0 bases and J by 0 bases, with 12 bases between the two germline ends. CDR3 length equals 17 residues. CDR1 and CDR2 (germline): MGHRA, YSYEKL.

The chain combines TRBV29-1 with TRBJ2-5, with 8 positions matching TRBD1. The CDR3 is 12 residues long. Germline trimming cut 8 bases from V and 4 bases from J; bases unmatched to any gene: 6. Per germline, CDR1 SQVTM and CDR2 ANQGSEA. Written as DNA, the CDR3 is TGCAGCATATTACAGGGGGGAGAGACCCAGTACTTC. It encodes CSILQGGETQYF. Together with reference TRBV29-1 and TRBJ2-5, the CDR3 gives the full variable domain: SAVISQKPSRDICQRGTSLTIQCQVDSQVTMMFWYRQQPGQSLTLIATANQGSEATYESGFVIDKFPISRPNLTFSTLTVSNMSPEDSSIYLCSILQGGETQYFGPGTRLLVL.

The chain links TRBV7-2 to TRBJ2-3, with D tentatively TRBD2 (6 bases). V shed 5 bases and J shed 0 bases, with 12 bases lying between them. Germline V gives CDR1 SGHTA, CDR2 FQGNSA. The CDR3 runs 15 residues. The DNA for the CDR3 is TGTGCCAGCAGCCCCGGGGGACTGAGCACAGATACGCAGTATTTT. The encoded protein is CASSPGGLSTDTQYF.

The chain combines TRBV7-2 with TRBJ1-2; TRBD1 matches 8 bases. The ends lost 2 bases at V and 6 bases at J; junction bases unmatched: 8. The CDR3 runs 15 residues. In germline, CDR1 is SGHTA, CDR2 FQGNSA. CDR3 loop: CASSLTGQGGDGYTF. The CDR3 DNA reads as TGTGCCAGCAGCTTAACTGGACAGGGAGGAGATGGCTACACCTTC.

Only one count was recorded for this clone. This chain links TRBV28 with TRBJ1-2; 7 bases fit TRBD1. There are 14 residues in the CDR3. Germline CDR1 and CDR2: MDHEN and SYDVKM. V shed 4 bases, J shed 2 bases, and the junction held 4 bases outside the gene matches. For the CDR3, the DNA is TGTGCCAGCAGTTCAACAGGGGCCAACTATGGCTACACCTTC. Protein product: CASSSTGANYGYTF.

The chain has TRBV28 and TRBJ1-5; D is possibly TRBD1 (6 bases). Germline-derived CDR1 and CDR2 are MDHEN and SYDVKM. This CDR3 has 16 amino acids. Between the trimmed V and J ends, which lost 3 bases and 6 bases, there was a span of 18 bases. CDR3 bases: TGTGCCAGCAGTTTGGGTGCCCTCAGGGGCAGTCAGCCCCAGCATTTT. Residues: CASSLGALRGSQPQHF.

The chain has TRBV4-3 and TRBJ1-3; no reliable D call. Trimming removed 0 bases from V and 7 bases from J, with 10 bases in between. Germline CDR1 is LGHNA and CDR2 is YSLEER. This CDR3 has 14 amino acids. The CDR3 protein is CASSQDWVRNTIYF. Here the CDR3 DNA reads TGCGCCAGCAGCCAAGATTGGGTCAGGAACACCATATATTTT.

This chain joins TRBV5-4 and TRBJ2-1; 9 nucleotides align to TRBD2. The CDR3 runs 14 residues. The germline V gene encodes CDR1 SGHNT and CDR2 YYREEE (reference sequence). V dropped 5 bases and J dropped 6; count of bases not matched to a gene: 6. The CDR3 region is CASSRSGGSNEQFF. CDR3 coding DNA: TGTGCCAGCAGTAGGAGCGGGGGGTCCAATGAGCAGTTCTTC.

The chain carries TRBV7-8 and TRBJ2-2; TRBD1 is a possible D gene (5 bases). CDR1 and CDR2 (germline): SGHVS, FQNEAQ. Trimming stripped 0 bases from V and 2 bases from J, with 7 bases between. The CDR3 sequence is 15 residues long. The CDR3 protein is CASSLARANTGELFF. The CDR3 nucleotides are TGTGCCAGCAGCTTAGCCAGGGCTAACACCGGGGAGCTGTTTTTT.

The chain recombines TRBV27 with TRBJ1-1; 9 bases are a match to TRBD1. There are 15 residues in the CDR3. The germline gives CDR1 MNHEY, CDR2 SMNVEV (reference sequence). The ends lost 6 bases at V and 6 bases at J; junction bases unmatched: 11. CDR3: CASSSRTGVDAEAFF. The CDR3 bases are TGTGCCAGCAGCTCAAGGACAGGGGTAGATGCTGAAGCTTTCTTT.

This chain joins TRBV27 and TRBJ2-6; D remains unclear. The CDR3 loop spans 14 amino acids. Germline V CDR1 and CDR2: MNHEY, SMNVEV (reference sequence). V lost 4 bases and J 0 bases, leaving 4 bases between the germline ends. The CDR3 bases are TGTGCCAGCAGTTCTTTCTCTGGGGCCAACGTCCTGACTTTC. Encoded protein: CASSSFSGANVLTF.

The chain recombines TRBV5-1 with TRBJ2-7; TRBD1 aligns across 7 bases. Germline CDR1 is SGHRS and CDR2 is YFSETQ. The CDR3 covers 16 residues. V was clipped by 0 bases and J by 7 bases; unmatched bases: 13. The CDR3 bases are TGCGCCAGCAGCTTGGCCGCTTCAATAACAGGGGAAGAGCAGTACTTC. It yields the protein CASSLAASITGEEQYF. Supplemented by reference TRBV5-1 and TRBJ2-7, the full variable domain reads KAGVTQTPRYLIKTRGQQVTLSCSPISGHRSVSWYQQTPGQGLQFLFEYFSETQRNKGNFPGRFSGRQFSNSRSEMNVSTLELGDSALYLCASSLAASITGEEQYFGPGTRLTVT.

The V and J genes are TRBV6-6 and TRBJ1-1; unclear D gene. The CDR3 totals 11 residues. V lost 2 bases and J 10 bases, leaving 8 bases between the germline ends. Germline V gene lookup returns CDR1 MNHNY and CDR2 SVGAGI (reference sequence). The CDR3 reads CASSYSEIAFF. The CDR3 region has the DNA TGTGCCAGCAGTTACAGCGAGATAGCTTTCTTT.

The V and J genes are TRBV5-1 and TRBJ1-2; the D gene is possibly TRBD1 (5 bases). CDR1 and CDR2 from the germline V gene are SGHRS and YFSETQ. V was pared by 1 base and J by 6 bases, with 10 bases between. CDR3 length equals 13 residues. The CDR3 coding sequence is TGCGCCAGCAGCTTGTTCGGGGGGGATGGCTACACCTTC. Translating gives CASSLFGGDGYTF.

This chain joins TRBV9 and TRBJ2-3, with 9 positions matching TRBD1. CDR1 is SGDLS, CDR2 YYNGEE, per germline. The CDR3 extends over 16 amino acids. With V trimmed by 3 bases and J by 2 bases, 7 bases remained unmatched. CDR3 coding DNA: TGTGCCAGCAGCGCCAGGGGACAGGGATACACAGATACGCAGTATTTT. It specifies CASSARGQGYTDTQYF.

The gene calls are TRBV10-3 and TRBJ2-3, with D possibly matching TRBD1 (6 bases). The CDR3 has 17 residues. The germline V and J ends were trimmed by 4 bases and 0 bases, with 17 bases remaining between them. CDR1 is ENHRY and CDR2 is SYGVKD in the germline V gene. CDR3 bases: TGTGCCATCAGTGGCCCCTTGGGGGCGGAAAGCACAGATACGCAGTATTTT. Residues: CAISGPLGAESTDTQYF.

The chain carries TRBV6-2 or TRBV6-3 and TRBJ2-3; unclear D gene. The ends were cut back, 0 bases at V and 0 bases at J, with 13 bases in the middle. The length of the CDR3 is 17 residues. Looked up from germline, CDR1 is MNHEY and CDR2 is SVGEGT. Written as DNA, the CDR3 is TGTGCCAGCAGTTACTCGCGCATGATGACTAGCACAGATACGCAGTATTTT. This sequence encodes CASSYSRMMTSTDTQYF.

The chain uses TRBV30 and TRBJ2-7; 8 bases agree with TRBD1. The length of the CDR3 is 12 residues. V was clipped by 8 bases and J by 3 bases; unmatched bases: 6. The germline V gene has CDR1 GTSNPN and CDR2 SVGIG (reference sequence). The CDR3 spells CAGGTGVYEQYF. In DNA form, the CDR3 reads TGTGCCGGGGGGACAGGCGTCTACGAGCAGTACTTC.

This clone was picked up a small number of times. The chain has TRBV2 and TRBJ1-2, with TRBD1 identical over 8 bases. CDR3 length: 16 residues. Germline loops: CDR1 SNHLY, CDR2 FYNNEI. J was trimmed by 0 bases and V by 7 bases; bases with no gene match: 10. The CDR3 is CASNPGQAKPNYGYTF. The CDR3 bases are TGTGCCAGCAATCCGGGACAGGCGAAGCCTAACTATGGCTACACCTTC.

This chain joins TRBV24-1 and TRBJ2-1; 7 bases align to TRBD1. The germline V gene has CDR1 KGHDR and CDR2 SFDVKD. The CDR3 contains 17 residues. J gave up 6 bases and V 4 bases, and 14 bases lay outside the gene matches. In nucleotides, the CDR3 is TGTGCCACCAGTGAAGGGTTTGGCGACAGGGTACTCAATGAGCAGTTCTTC. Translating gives CATSEGFGDRVLNEQFF.

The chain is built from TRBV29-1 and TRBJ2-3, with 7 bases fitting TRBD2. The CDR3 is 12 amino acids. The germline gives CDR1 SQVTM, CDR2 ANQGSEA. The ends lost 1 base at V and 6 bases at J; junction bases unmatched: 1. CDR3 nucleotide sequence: TGCAGCGTTGAAGGGGGAGGGGATACGCAGTATTTT. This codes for CSVEGGGDTQYF.

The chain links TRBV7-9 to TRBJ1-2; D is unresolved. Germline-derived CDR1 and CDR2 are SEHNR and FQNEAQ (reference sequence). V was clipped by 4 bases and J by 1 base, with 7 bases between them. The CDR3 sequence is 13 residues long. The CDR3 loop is CASSSGNNYGYTF. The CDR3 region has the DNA TGTGCCAGCAGCTCCGGGAATAACTATGGCTACACCTTC.

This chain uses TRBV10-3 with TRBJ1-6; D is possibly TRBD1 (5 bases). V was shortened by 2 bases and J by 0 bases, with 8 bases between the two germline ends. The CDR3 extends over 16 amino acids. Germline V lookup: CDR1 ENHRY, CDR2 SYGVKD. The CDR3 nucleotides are TGTGCCATCAGTGAGCAGGGTTCCTCCTATAATTCACCCCTCCACTTT. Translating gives CAISEQGSSYNSPLHF.

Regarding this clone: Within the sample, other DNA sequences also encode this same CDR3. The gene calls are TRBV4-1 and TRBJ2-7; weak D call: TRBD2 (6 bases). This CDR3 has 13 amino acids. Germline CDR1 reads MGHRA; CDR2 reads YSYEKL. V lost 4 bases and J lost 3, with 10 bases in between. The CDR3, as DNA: TGCGCCAGCAGCCCCTTGGGGGGCTACGAGCAGTACTTC. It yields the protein CASSPLGGYEQYF.